The entry below gives a single T cell receptor beta chain sequence along with its context. The table lists this clonotype with many counts. The antigen it binds to is not known. Per-nucleotide qualities are absent, and no much larger clonotype sits a single base away. This was a case-control study nested in a cohort of healthcare workers in London, UK, who had nasopharyngeal swab PCR tests and blood samples taken every week. Healthcare workers were recruited between 23 and 31 March 2020, during the week of the UK lockdown, and were followed weekly for up to 16 weeks. Receptor libraries were prepared by 5' RACE. Sequenced on a NextSeq 500. Unique molecular identifiers were attached to individual cDNA molecules in the TCR library protocol so that sequencing error and PCR bias could be corrected. Both TCR alpha and beta chains were sequenced, and tight co-correlation was observed between alpha and beta sequence abundances in each sample. From the authors' description of their analysis: Decombinator V4 was used to perform V gene, J gene and CDR3 annotation of TCR sequences. Expanded TCRs were defined as changing significantly between any two time points under a Poisson model with p below 0.0001. TCR abundances were normalised to the total number of TCRs sequenced per sample and expressed as counts per million. VDJdb, accessed 1 November 2021, was searched for CMV, EBV and SARS-CoV-2 annotated TCRs, excluding TCRs annotated for multiple antigens. Using fastp at Q25 and MiXCR, TCRdb reprocessed the public reads and kept productive beta chains. Every distinct CDR3 protein forms one entry, paired with its most common genes and DNA. The V and J calls and clone size come from TCRdb's table, not from the authors' own analysis. The sample has around 63,000 distinct CDR3 sequences on record, about 6% of them singletons. The ten biggest clones cover around 3.4% of the sample.

This sample is part of a study of early T cells in non-severe SARS-CoV-2 infection (dated by TCRdb to the early 2020s). Study-wide context: Because TCR sequencing relied on bulk RNA taken from unsorted whole blood, pairing of alpha and beta chains was not possible. The investigation overall reported the following: VDJdb matching was skewed toward anti-spike CD8 responses, so virus-specific expansions were likely underestimated and private and CD4 specificities were missed.

The sample in question was whole blood, obtained at baseline. The receptor comes from an adult who was a healthcare worker with PCR-confirmed SARS-CoV-2 infection or an uninfected control (not recorded which).

The DNA sequence is as follows: TGTGCCAGCAGTGGACCGGCTATGAACACTGAAGCTTTCTTT. Translation gives CASSGPAMNTEAFF. The sequence links TRBV6-5 to TRBJ1-1; the D gene assignment is ambiguous. From the cysteine up to the phenylalanine, the CDR3 has a length of 14 residues. Only the CDR3 DNA stays, 42 bases, in frame from base 1. The germline V gene sets CDR1 to MNHEY and CDR2 to SVGAGI. Trimming removed 5 bases from V and 0 bases from J, leaving 10 bases between the germline ends.